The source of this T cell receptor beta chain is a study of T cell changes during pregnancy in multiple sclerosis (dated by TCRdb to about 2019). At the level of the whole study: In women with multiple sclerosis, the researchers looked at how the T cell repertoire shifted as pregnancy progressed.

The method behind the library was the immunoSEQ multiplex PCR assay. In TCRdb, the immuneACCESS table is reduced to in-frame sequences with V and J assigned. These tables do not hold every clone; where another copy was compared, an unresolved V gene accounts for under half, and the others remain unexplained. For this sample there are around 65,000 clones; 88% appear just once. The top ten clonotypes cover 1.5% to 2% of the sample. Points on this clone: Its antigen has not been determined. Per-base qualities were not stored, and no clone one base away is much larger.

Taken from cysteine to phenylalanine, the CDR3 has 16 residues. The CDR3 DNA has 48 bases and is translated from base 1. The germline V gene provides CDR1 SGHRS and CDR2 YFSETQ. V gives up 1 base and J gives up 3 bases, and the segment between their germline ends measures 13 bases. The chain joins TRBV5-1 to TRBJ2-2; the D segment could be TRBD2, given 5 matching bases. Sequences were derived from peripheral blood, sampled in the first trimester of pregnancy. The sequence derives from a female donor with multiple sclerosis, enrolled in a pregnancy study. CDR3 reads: CASSLLSRRDTGELFF. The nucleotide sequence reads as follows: TGCGCCAGCAGCTTGCTATCCAGGCGGGACACCGGGGAGCTGTTTTTT. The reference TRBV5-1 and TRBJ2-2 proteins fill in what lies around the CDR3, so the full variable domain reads KAGVTQTPRYLIKTRGQQVTLSCSPISGHRSVSWYQQTPGQGLQFLFEYFSETQRNKGNFPGRFSGRQFSNSRSEMNVSTLELGDSALYLCASSLLSRRDTGELFFGEGSRLTVL.